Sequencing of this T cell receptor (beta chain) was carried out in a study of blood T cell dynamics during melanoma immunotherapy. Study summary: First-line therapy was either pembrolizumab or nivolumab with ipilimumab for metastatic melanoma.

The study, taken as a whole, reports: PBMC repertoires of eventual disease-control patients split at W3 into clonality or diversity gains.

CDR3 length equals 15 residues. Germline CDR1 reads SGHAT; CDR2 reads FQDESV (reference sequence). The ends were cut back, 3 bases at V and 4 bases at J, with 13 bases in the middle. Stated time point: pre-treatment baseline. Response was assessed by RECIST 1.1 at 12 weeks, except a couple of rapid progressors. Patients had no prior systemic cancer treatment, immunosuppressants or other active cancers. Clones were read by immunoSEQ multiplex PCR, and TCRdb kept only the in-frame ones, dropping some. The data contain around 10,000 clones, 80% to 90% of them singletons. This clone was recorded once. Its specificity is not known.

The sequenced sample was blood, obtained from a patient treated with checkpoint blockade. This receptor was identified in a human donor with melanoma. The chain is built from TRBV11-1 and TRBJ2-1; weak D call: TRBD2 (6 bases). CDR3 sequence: CASSFWDGLYNEQFF. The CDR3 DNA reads TGTGCCAGCAGCTTCTGGGACGGACTATACAATGAGCAGTTCTTC.